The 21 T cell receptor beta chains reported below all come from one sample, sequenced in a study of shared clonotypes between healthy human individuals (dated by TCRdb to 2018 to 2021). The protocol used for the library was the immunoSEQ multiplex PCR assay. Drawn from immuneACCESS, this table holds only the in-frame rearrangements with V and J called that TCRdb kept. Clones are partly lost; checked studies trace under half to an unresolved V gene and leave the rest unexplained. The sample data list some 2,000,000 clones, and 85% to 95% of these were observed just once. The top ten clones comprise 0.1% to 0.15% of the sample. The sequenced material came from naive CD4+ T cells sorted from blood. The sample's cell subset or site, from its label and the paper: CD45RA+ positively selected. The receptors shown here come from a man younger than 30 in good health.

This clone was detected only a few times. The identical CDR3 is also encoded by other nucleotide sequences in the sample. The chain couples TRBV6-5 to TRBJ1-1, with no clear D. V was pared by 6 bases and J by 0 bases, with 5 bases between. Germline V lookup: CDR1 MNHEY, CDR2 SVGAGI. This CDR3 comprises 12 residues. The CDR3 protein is CASSRMNTEAFF. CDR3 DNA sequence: TGTGCCAGCAGCCGGATGAACACTGAAGCTTTCTTT.

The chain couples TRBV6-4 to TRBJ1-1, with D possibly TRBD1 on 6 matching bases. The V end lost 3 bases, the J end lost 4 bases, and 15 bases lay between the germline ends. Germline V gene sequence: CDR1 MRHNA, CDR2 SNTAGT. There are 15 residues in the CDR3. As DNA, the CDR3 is TGTGCCAGCAGTGATCACTACGGGGGCGGCACTGAAGCTTTCTTT. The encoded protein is CASSDHYGGGTEAFF.

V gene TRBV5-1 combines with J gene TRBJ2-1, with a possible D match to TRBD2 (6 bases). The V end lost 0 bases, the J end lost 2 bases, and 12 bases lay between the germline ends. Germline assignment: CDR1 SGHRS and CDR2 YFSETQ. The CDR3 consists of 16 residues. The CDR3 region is CASSLGAGTTYNEQFF. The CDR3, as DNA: TGCGCCAGCAGCTTGGGTGCGGGGACCACCTACAATGAGCAGTTCTTC.

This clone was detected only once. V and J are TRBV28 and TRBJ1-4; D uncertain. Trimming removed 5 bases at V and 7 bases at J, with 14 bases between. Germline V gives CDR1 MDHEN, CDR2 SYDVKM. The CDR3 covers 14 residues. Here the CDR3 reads CASSPGSPGEKLFF. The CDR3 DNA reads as TGTGCCAGCAGTCCCGGCAGTCCCGGTGAAAAACTGTTTTTT.

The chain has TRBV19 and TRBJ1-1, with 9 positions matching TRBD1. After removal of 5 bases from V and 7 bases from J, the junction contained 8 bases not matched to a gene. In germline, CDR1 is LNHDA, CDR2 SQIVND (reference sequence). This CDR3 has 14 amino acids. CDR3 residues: CASSLQGAQGEAFF. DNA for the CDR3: TGTGCCAGTAGTTTACAGGGGGCGCAGGGTGAAGCTTTCTTT. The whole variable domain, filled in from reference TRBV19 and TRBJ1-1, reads DGGITQSPKYLFRKEGQNVTLSCEQNLNHDAMYWYRQDPGQGLRLIYYSQIVNDFQKGDIAEGYSVSREKKESFPLTVTSAQKNPTAFYLCASSLQGAQGEAFFGQGTRLTVV.

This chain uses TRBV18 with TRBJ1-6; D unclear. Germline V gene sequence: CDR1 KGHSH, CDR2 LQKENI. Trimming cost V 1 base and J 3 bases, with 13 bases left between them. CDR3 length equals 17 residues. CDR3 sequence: CASSPLLSDYYNSPLHF. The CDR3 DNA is TGTGCCAGCTCACCACTTCTTTCGGACTACTATAATTCACCCCTCCACTTT.

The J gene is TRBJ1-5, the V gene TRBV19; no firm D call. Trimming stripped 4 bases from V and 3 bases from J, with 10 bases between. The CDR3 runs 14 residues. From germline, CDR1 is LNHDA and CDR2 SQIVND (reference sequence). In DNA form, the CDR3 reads TGTGCCAGTAGTAATTTCGGGGACAATCAGCCCCAGCATTTT. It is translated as CASSNFGDNQPQHF.

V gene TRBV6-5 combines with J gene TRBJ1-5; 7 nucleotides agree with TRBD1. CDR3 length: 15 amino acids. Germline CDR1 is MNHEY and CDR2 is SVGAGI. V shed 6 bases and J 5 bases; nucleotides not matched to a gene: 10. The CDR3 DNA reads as TGTGCCAGCAGCAGGGGGAACAGGGGCGATCAGCCCCAGCATTTT. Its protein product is CASSRGNRGDQPQHF.

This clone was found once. This CDR3 is CASSVTKAGVAEKLFF. DNA of the CDR3: TGTGCCAGCAGTGTAACAAAGGCAGGGGTTGCTGAAAAACTGTTTTTT. The rearrangement joins TRBV2 to TRBJ1-4; D possibly corresponds to TRBD1 (6 bases). V was pared by 4 bases and J by 7 bases, with 19 bases between. CDR1 and CDR2 (germline): SNHLY, FYNNEI. The CDR3 extends over 16 amino acids. Variable domain in full (rest from reference TRBV2 and TRBJ1-4): EPEVTQTPSHQVTQMGQEVILRCVPISNHLYFYWYRQILGQKVEFLVSFYNNEISEKSEIFDDQFSVERPDGSNFTLKIRSTKLEDSAMYFCASSVTKAGVAEKLFFGSGTQLSVL.

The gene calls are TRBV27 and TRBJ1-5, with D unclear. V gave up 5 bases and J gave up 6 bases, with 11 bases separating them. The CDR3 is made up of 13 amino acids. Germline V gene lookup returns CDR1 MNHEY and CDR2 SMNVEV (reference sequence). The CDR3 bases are TGTGCCAGCAGTGCCCGTGATGGTCAGCCCCAGCATTTT. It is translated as CASSARDGQPQHF.

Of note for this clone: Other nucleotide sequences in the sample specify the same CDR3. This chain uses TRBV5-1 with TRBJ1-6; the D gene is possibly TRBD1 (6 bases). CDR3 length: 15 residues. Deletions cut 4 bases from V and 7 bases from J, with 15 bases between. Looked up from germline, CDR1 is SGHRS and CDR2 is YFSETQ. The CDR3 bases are TGCGCCAGCAGCCTGGAGGGGGGCGGCAATTCACCCCTCCACTTT. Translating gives CASSLEGGGNSPLHF.

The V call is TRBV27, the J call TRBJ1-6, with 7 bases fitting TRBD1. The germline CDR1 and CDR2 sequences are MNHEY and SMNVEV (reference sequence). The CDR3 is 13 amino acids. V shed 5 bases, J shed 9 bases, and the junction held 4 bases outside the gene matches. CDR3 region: CASSLNRGSPLHF. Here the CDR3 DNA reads TGTGCCAGCAGTCTTAACAGGGGTTCACCCCTCCACTTT.

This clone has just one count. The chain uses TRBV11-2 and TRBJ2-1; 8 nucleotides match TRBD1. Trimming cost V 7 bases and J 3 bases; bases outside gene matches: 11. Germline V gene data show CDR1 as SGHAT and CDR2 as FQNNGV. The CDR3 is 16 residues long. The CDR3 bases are TGTGCCAGCAAAAACCTCCAGGGGGCGGGCTACAATGAGCAGTTCTTC. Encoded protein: CASKNLQGAGYNEQFF.

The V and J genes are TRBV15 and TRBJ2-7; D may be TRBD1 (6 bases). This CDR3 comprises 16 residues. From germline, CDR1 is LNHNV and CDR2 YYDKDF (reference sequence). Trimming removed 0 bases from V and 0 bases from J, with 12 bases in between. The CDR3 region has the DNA TGTGCCACCAGCAGAGATCGGGACACAGCCTCCTACGAGCAGTACTTC. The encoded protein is CATSRDRDTASYEQYF.

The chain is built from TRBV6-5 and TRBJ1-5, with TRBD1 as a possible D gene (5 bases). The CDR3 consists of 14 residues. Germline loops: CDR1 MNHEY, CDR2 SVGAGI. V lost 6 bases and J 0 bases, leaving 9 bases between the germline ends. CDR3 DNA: TGTGCCAGCAGCGACAGTTATAGCAATCAGCCCCAGCATTTT. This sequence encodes CASSDSYSNQPQHF.

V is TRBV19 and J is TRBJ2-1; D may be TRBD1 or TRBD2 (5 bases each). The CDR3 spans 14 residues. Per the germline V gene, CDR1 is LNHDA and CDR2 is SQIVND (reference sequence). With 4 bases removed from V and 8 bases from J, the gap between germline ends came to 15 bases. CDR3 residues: CASSNRDPADEQFF. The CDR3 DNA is TGTGCCAGTAGTAACCGGGACCCCGCCGATGAGCAGTTCTTC.

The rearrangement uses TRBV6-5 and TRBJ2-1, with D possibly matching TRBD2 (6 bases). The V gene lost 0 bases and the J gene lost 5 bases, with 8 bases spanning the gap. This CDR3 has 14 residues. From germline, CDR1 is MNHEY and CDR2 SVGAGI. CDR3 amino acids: CASSYSRTNNEQFF. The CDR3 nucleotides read TGTGCCAGCAGTTACTCGCGGACTAACAATGAGCAGTTCTTC.

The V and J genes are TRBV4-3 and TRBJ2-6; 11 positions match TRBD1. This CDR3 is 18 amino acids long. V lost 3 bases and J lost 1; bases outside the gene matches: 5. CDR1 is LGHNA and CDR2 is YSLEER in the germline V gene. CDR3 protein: CASSHYRDRGSGANVLTF. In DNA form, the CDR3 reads TGCGCCAGCAGCCATTACCGGGACAGGGGGTCTGGGGCCAACGTCCTGACTTTC.

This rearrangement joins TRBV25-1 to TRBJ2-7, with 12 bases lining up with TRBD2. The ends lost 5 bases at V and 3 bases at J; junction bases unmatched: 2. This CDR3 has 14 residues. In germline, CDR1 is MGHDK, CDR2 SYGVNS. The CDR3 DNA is TGTGCCAGCAGTAGGACTAGCGGGGTCTACGAGCAGTACTTC. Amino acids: CASSRTSGVYEQYF.

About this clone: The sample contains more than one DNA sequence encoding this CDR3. The CDR3, as DNA: TGTGCCAGCAGTTTAGGCGGCTACGAGCAGTACTTC. It is translated as CASSLGGYEQYF. The chain carries TRBV28 and TRBJ2-7; D not certain. Trimming took 2 bases from V and 3 from J, leaving 5 bases between them. Germline CDR1 is MDHEN and CDR2 is SYDVKM. The CDR3 sequence is 12 residues long. The whole variable domain, remainder taken from reference TRBV28 and TRBJ2-7, is DVKVTQSSRYLVKRTGEKVFLECVQDMDHENMFWYRQDPGLGLRLIYFSYDVKMKEKGDIPEGYSVSREKKERFSLILESASTNQTSMYLCASSLGGYEQYFGPGTRLTVT.

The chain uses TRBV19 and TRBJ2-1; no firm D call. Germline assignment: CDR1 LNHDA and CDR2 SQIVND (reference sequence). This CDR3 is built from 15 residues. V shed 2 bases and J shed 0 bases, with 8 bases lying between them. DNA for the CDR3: TGTGCCAGTAGTATACGGGTAGCCTCCTACAATGAGCAGTTCTTC. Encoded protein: CASSIRVASYNEQFF.